This TCR beta chain was recovered during a study of T cell responses to AZD1222 COVID-19 vaccine. Overall study results and limits: Spike-spanning, vaccine-associated CD4 TCRs were dominant at 160-218 and 743-854. At study baseline, merely several AZD1222 recipients were seropositive. Of spike-specific TCRs, nearly half reportedly target regions left unmutated in variants.

The assay was immunoSEQ multiplex PCR, and TCRdb's table has in-frame clones only and misses some. Here the sample spans around 100,000 clones, approximately 91% being singletons. Notes on this clone: Its antigen is as yet unknown.

Germline V lookup: CDR1 SGHTA, CDR2 FQGTGA. CDR3 length: 18 amino acids. The trim removed 1 base at V and 5 bases at J, leaving 6 bases unmatched. The V call is TRBV7-3, the J call TRBJ2-2, with 14 bases identical to TRBD2. The sequence derives from an adult in good health. The sample in question was peripheral blood, obtained on day 0 of AZD1222 vaccination. CDR3 DNA: TGTGCCAGCAGCTTAAAGGGGACTAGCGGGAGAAGAACCGGGGAGCTGTTTTTT. Residues: CASSLKGTSGRRTGELFF. Complete variable domain (other parts from reference TRBV7-3 and TRBJ2-2): GAGVSQTPSNKVTEKGKYVELRCDPISGHTALYWYRQSLGQGPEFLIYFQGTGAADDSGLPNDRFFAVRPEGSVSTLKIQRTERGDSAVYLCASSLKGTSGRRTGELFFGEGSRLTVL.